The following is a T cell receptor (beta chain) sequence with its context. This sample stems from a study of PD-1 blockade in classical Hodgkin lymphoma. Every patient experienced relapse after autologous stem cell transplantation, and brentuximab vedotin exposure varied. Germline V gene data show CDR1 as MDHEN and CDR2 as SYDVKM. V gave up 2 bases and J gave up 0 bases, with 10 bases separating them. This CDR3 comprises 16 residues. Libraries were prepared by immunoSEQ multiplex PCR; TCRdb keeps only in-frame clonotypes and omits some of them. The repertoire consists of around 20,000 clones, with around 77% occurring once and the leading ten covering roughly a sixth.

The chain links TRBV28 to TRBJ1-4, with unresolved D. Sequencing used peripheral blood mononuclear cells (PBMCs), obtained before the second cycle of nivolumab. The sequence was collected from a human donor with classical Hodgkin lymphoma. The CDR3 DNA reads as TGTGCCAGCAGTTTAGTTATCGGCTCAACTAATGAAAAACTGTTTTTT. Its protein product is CASSLVIGSTNEKLFF.